The T cell receptor (beta chain) described here comes from a study of cytomegalovirus exposure and HLA in healthy donors. Study-wide points: In an earlier analysis, productive rearrangement rates for most beta V segments clustered near 87% or 30%. As a later analysis revealed, the rate of TCR association differed by HLA locus, with DRB1 most and HLA-C fewest.

Donors in the study were healthy people who gave bone marrow. The study sampled nominally healthy donors, though unrecorded immune exposures were likely. The PCR ran on 60 Vbeta and 13 Jbeta primers. Profiling relied on immunoSEQ multiplex PCR, and the TCRdb table lists in-frame clones only, not all of them. The sample shows about 180,000 clones, 82% of them seen only once. Details on this clone: The antigen is undetermined.

The CDR3 has 12 amino acids. Trimming stripped 5 bases from V and 0 bases from J, with 6 bases between. Germline CDR1 and CDR2: SGHRS and YFSETQ. J is TRBJ2-7 and V is TRBV5-1; unclear D gene. The receptor comes from a man aged 40-49 years in good health and CMV-seronegative. Sequencing used PBMCs. The DNA for the CDR3 is TGCGCCAGCAGAGCAAGCTCCTACGAGCAGTACTTC. Its translation is CASRASSYEQYF. Filled out from reference TRBV5-1 and TRBJ2-7, the complete variable domain reads KAGVTQTPRYLIKTRGQQVTLSCSPISGHRSVSWYQQTPGQGLQFLFEYFSETQRNKGNFPGRFSGRQFSNSRSEMNVSTLELGDSALYLCASRASSYEQYFGPGTRLTVT.